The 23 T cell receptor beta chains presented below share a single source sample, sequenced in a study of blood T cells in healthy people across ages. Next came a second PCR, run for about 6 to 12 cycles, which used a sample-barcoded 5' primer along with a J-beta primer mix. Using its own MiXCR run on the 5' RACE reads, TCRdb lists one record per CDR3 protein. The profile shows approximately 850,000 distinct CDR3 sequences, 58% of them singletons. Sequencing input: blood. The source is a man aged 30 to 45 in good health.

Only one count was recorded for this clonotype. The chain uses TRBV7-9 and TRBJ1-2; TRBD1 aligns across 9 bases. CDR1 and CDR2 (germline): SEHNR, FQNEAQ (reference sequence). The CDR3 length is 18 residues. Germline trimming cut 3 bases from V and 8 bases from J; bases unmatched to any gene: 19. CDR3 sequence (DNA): TGTGCCAGCAGCTTCCGATCCGGGACAGGGTTAAGTTCTGGGGGCTACACCTTC. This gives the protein CASSFRSGTGLSSGGYTF.

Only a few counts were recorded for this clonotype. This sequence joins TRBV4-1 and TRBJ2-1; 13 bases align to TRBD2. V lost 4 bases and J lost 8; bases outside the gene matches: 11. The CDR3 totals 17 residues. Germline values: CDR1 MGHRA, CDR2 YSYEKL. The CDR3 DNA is TGCGCCAGCAGCCTGACTAGCGGGGGGATAATGTTAGATGAGCAGTTCTTC. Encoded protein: CASSLTSGGIMLDEQFF.

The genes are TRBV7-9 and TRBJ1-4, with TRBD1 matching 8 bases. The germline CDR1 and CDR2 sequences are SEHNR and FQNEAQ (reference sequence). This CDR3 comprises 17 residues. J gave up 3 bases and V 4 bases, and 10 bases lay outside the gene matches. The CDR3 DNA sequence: TGTGCCAGCAGCTCAACCTCAGGGGGCGCGTCTAATGAAAAACTGTTTTTT. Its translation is CASSSTSGGASNEKLFF.

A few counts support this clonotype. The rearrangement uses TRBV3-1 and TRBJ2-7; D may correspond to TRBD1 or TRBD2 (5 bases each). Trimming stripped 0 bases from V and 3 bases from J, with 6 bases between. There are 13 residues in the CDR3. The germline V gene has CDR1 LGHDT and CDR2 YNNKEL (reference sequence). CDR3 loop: CASSQEGVYEQYF. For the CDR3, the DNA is TGTGCCAGCAGCCAAGAGGGGGTCTACGAGCAGTACTTC.

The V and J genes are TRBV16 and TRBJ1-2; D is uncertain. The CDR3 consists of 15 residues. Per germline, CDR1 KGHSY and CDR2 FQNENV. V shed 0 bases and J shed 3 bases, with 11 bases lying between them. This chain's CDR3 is CASSQSRRIYYGYTF. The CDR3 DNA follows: TGTGCCAGCAGCCAATCTAGGCGGATATACTATGGCTACACCTTC.

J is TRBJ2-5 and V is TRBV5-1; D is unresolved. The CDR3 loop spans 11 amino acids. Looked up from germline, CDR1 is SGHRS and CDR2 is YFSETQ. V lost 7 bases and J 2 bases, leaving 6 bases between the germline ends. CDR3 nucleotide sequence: TGCGCCAGCGCGAAGCAAGAGACCCAGTACTTC. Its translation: CASAKQETQYF.

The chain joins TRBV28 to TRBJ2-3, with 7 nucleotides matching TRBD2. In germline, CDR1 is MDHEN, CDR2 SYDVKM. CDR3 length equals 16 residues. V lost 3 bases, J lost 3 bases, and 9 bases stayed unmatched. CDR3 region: CASSFPAGRFTDTQYF. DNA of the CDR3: TGTGCCAGCAGTTTCCCAGCGGGACGTTTTACAGATACGCAGTATTTT.

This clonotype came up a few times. In DNA, the CDR3 is TGCAGCGTCCTGGGACTAGGAACCTACGAGCAGTACTTC. Protein: CSVLGLGTYEQYF. This chain connects TRBV29-1 to TRBJ2-7; 8 bases agree with TRBD2. V lost 6 bases and J lost 2; bases outside the gene matches: 6. Germline CDR1 SQVTM, CDR2 ANQGSEA. The CDR3 length is 13 residues.

The CDR3 spells CASSSHRSTNEKLFF. CDR3 DNA sequence: TGTGCCAGCAGTAGCCATAGGTCTACTAATGAAAAACTGTTTTTT. The chain links TRBV27 to TRBJ1-4; D uncertain. CDR1 is MNHEY and CDR2 is SMNVEV in the germline V gene (reference sequence). Trimming left V 5 bases short and J 2 bases short, with 12 bases between. This CDR3 is 15 amino acids long.

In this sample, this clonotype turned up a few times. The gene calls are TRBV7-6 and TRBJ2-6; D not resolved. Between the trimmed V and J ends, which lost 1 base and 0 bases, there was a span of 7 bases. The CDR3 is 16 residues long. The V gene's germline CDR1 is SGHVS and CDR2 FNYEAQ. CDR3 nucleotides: TGTGCCAGCAGCTTAGGCCGGAGCTCTGGGGCCAACGTCCTGACTTTC. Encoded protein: CASSLGRSSGANVLTF. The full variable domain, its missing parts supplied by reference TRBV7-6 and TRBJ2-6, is GAGVSQSPRYKVTKRGQDVALRCDPISGHVSLYWYRQALGQGPEFLTYFNYEAQQDKSGLPNDRFSAERPEGSISTLTIQRTEQRDSAMYRCASSLGRSSGANVLTFGAGSRLTVL.

The DNA for the CDR3 is TGTGCCATCAACATAGAGGAAAATGGCTACACCTTC. Protein product: CAINIEENGYTF. J is TRBJ1-2 and V is TRBV10-3; D is ambiguous. The V and J ends lost 7 bases and 6 bases respectively, with 12 bases between them. The CDR3 spans 12 residues. Looked up from germline, CDR1 is ENHRY and CDR2 is SYGVKD.

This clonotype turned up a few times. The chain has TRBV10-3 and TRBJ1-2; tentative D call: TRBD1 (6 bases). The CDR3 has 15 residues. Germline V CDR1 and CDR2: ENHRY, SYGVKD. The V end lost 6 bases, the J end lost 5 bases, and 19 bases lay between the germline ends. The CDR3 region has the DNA TGTGCCATCAGAGGAAACCCGGCAGGGGAATATGGCTACACCTTC. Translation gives CAIRGNPAGEYGYTF.

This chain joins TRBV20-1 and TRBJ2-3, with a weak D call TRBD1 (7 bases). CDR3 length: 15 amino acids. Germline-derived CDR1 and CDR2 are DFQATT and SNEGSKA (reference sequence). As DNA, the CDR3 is TGCTCAAAGTCTACGGGACAGTCATTGGAGGGTACGCAGTATTTT. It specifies CSKSTGQSLEGTQYF.

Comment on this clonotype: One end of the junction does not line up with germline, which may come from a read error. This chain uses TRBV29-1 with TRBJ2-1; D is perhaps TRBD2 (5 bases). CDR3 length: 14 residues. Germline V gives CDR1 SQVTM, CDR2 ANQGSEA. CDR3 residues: CNVDGSVDYNEQFF. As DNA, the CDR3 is TGCAACGTTGATGGTAGCGTCGACTACAATGAGCAGTTCTTC.

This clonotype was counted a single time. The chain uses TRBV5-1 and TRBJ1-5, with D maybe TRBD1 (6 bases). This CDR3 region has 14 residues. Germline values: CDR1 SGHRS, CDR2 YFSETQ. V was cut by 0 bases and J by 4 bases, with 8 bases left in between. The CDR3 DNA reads TGCGCCAGCAGCTTGGATACAGGGAATCAGCCCCAGCATTTT. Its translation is CASSLDTGNQPQHF.

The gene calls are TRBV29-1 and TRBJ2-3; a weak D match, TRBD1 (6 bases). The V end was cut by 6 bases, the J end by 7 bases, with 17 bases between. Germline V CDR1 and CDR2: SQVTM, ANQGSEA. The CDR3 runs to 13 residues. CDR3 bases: TGCAGCGTCCTGTCGACAGGTGCTAATACGCAGTATTTT. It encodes CSVLSTGANTQYF.

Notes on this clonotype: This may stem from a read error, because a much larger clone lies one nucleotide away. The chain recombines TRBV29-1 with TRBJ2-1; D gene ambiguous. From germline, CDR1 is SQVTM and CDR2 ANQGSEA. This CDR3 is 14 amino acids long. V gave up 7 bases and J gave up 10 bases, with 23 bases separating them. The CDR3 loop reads CSATNGHGIGEQFF. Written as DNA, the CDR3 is TGCAGCGCCACGAACGGGCATGGAATTGGGGAGCAGTTCTTC.

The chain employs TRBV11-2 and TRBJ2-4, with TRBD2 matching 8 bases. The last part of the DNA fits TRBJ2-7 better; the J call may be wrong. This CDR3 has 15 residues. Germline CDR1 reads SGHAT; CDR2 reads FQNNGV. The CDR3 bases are TGTGCCAGCAGCTTAGAACGGGGGGGGACCTACGAGCAGTACTTC. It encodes CASSLERGGTYEQYF.

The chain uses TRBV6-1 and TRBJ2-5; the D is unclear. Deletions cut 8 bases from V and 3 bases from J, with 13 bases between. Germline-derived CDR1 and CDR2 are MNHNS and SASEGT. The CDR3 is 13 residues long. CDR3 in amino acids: CASCVVREETQYF. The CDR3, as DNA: TGTGCCAGCTGCGTGGTAAGAGAAGAGACCCAGTACTTC.

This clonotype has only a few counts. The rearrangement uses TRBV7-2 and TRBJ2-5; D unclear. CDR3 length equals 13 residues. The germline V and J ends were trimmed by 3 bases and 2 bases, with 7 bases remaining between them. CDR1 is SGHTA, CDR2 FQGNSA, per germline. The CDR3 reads CASSFFAQETQYF. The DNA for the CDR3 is TGTGCCAGCAGCTTTTTCGCACAAGAGACCCAGTACTTC.

The CDR3 DNA follows: TGTGCCAGCAGGGAAACAGGGAAACTCACTGAAGCTTTCTTT. Translation: CASRETGKLTEAFF. The rearrangement uses TRBV6-6 and TRBJ1-1; weak D call: TRBD1 (6 bases). CDR3 length: 14 amino acids. Trimming removed 6 bases at V and 4 bases at J, with 15 bases between. Germline CDR1 reads MNHNY; CDR2 reads SVGAGI (reference sequence).

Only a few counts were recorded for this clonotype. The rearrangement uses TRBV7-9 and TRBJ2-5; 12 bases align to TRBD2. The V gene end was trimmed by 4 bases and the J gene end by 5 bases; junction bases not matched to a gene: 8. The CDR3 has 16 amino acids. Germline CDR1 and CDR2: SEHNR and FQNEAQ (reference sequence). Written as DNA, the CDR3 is TGTGCCAGCAGCTCAGCTAGCGGGGGGGCCTTGGAGACCCAGTACTTC. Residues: CASSSASGGALETQYF.

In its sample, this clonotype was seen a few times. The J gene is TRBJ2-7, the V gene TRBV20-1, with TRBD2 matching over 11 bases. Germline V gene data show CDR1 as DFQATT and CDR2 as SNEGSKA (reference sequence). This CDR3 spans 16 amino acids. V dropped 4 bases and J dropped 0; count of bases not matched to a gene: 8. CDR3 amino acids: CSATGTSGPSSYEQYF. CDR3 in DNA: TGCAGTGCTACCGGGACTAGCGGACCGAGCTCCTACGAGCAGTACTTC.